These 24 T cell receptor beta chains were all obtained from the same sample, sequenced in a study of identifying expanded T cells in peripheral blood. Some clones are missing from TCRdb's copy, which holds only in-frame ones; the method was immunoSEQ multiplex PCR. Here the sample spans some 77,000 clones, 88% being singletons. Sequenced material: blood. These receptor sequences come from a person between 18 and 75 years old in good health.

The chain has TRBV29-1 and TRBJ2-7; 7 positions match TRBD1. With 6 bases clipped from V and 2 bases from J, the junction kept 13 bases outside the gene matches. There are 15 residues in the CDR3. Germline lookup yields CDR1 SQVTM and CDR2 ANQGSEA. The CDR3 DNA follows: TGCAGCGTCGCAGGGGCCCGGGACAGTGCCTACGAGCAGTACTTC. It translates to CSVAGARDSAYEQYF.

The chain couples TRBV7-7 to TRBJ2-5; D is uncertain. Germline lookup yields CDR1 SSHAT and CDR2 FNYEAQ (reference sequence). V gave up 8 bases and J gave up 4 bases, with 11 bases separating them. The CDR3 sequence is 12 residues long. The CDR3 loop is CASGAVGETQYF. In DNA form, the CDR3 reads TGTGCCAGCGGCGCCGTTGGAGAGACCCAGTACTTC.

J is TRBJ1-2 and V is TRBV11-2; TRBD1 is a possible D gene (6 bases). Germline V gene data show CDR1 as SGHAT and CDR2 as FQNNGV. CDR3 length: 15 amino acids. V was pared by 1 base and J by 7 bases, with 16 bases between. In nucleotides, the CDR3 is TGTGCCAGCAGCTTAGGCAGCAGGGGCCCCATTGGCTACACCTTC. It translates to CASSLGSRGPIGYTF.

The chain employs TRBV2 and TRBJ2-1; 14 nucleotides line up with TRBD2. The V gene's germline CDR1 is SNHLY and CDR2 FYNNEI. V was pared by 6 bases and J by 9 bases, with 7 bases of the junction left unmatched. CDR3 size: 15 residues. CDR3 sequence reads: CASREGLAGAGEQFF. The CDR3 nucleotides are TGTGCCAGCAGGGAGGGACTAGCGGGGGCGGGTGAGCAGTTCTTC. Variable domain in full (rest from reference TRBV2 and TRBJ2-1): EPEVTQTPSHQVTQMGQEVILRCVPISNHLYFYWYRQILGQKVEFLVSFYNNEISEKSEIFDDQFSVERPDGSNFTLKIRSTKLEDSAMYFCASREGLAGAGEQFFGPGTRLTVL.

The chain recombines TRBV5-1 with TRBJ1-2, with a weak D call TRBD1 (5 bases). Germline loops: CDR1 SGHRS, CDR2 YFSETQ. V was shortened by 4 bases and J by 2 bases, with 15 bases between the two germline ends. The CDR3 runs 15 residues. The chain's CDR3 is CASSDQGSGNYGYTF. CDR3 in DNA: TGCGCCAGCAGCGACCAGGGAAGTGGAAACTATGGCTACACCTTC.

V is TRBV5-6 and J is TRBJ1-6, with 7 nucleotides matching TRBD1. With 2 bases clipped from V and 7 bases from J, the junction kept 6 bases outside the gene matches. CDR1 and CDR2 from the germline V gene are SGHDT and YYEEEE. The CDR3 consists of 15 residues. The CDR3 DNA reads as TGTGCCAGCAGCTTATACGACAGGGAAAATTCACCCCTCCACTTT. Protein product: CASSLYDRENSPLHF.

The V gene is TRBV27, the J gene TRBJ1-4; D is uncertain. Germline-derived CDR1 and CDR2 are MNHEY and SMNVEV (reference sequence). The V end was cut by 6 bases, the J end by 8 bases, with 19 bases between. The CDR3 extends over 15 amino acids. CDR3 loop: CASSALDGLGEKLFF. CDR3 in DNA: TGTGCCAGCAGCGCTCTTGACGGGCTTGGGGAAAAACTGTTTTTT.

The chain carries TRBV6-5 and TRBJ2-5; D not resolved. Between the trimmed V and J ends, which lost 2 bases and 0 bases, there was a span of 13 bases. Germline-derived CDR1 and CDR2 are MNHEY and SVGAGI. The CDR3 consists of 16 residues. CDR3: CASSYTPQGNQETQYF. The CDR3 nucleotides read TGTGCCAGCAGTTACACGCCTCAAGGGAACCAAGAGACCCAGTACTTC.

The chain recombines TRBV7-9 with TRBJ1-4, with no clear D. Trimming removed 5 bases from V and 8 bases from J, with 9 bases in between. This CDR3 region has 12 residues. Germline-derived CDR1 and CDR2 are SEHNR and FQNEAQ (reference sequence). CDR3 DNA sequence: TGTGCCAGCAGCCCCGGAGTAGAAAAACTGTTTTTT. This translates into CASSPGVEKLFF.

The V gene is TRBV5-4, the J gene TRBJ2-5, with unresolved D. Germline values: CDR1 SGHNT, CDR2 YYREEE (reference sequence). CDR3 size: 11 residues. Between the trimmed V and J ends, which lost 4 bases and 4 bases, there was a span of 5 bases. CDR3 bases: TGTGCCAGCAGCGTCAGAGAGACCCAGTACTTC. Protein sequence: CASSVRETQYF.

This rearrangement joins TRBV28 to TRBJ1-4; 7 nucleotides agree with TRBD1. Looked up from germline, CDR1 is MDHEN and CDR2 is SYDVKM. The CDR3 consists of 14 residues. V lost 5 bases and J lost 4; bases outside the gene matches: 4. This CDR3 reads CASSMTGFNEKLFF. CDR3 sequence (DNA): TGTGCCAGCAGTATGACAGGGTTTAATGAAAAACTGTTTTTT.

This rearrangement joins TRBV7-2 to TRBJ1-4, with unresolved D. Germline-derived CDR1 and CDR2 are SGHTA and FQGNSA. The V end was cut by 4 bases, the J end by 0 bases, with 9 bases between. The CDR3 contains 15 residues. The CDR3 protein is CASSSGPATNEKLFF. As DNA, the CDR3 is TGTGCCAGCAGCTCTGGACCCGCAACTAATGAAAAACTGTTTTTT.

This chain connects TRBV9 to TRBJ2-3; 7 bases are a match to TRBD2. Germline-derived CDR1 and CDR2 are SGDLS and YYNGEE. V shed 4 bases and J 8 bases; nucleotides not matched to a gene: 13. The CDR3 loop spans 15 amino acids. This chain's CDR3 is CASSPLLGAGVTQYF. The CDR3 DNA reads TGTGCCAGCAGCCCCCTTCTTGGGGCGGGAGTTACGCAGTATTTT.

This chain joins TRBV21-1 and TRBJ1-2. TRBV21-1 is tagged as a pseudogene. This CDR3 contains 10 residues. The CDR3: CYRRGEYYTF. Written as DNA, the CDR3 is TGCTACCGCCGGGGGGAATACTACACCTTC.

The rearrangement links TRBV9 to TRBJ2-7; D remains ambiguous. CDR3 length equals 12 residues. Trimming removed 7 bases at V and 3 bases at J, with 11 bases between. Germline V lookup: CDR1 SGDLS, CDR2 YYNGEE. CDR3 in DNA: TGTGCCAGCGGGAAGGGCAACTACGAGCAGTACTTC. Its translation is CASGKGNYEQYF.

V gene TRBV7-2 combines with J gene TRBJ2-1; D is unclear. Germline V gene sequence: CDR1 SGHTA, CDR2 FQGNSA. Trimming removed 4 bases from V and 6 bases from J, with 10 bases in between. This CDR3 is 13 amino acids long. The CDR3 nucleotides are TGTGCCAGCAGCTCGTTCGAACGCAATGAGCAGTTCTTC. Translation gives CASSSFERNEQFF.

V and J are TRBV12-5 and TRBJ2-7; weak D call: TRBD2 (6 bases). V gave up 4 bases and J gave up 7 bases, with 20 bases separating them. CDR3 size: 15 residues. From germline, CDR1 is LGHNT and CDR2 FRNRAP. The CDR3: CASGSPPGGLEEQYF. DNA for the CDR3: TGTGCTAGTGGTTCGCCCCCCGGGGGTTTGGAGGAGCAGTACTTC.

This clone came up once. This chain connects TRBV5-1 to TRBJ2-1; 7 bases are shared with TRBD1. This CDR3 contains 14 residues. The V segment lost 3 bases and the J segment 3 bases; nucleotides outside the gene matches: 3. Germline V lookup: CDR1 SGHRS, CDR2 YFSETQ. The CDR3 nucleotides are TGCGCCAGCAGCTCGGCAGGGGGCTACAATGAGCAGTTCTTC. Its protein is CASSSAGGYNEQFF.

The V gene is TRBV5-1, the J gene TRBJ2-2, with D possibly matching TRBD2 (6 bases). Germline lookup yields CDR1 SGHRS and CDR2 YFSETQ. The CDR3 is 15 amino acids. V dropped 0 bases and J dropped 7 bases, with 13 bases sitting between them. The CDR3 region has the DNA TGCGCCAGCAGCTTGGAACACGGGAGTAGCGGGGAGCTGTTTTTT. It yields the protein CASSLEHGSSGELFF. Based on the CDR3 plus reference TRBV5-1 and TRBJ2-2, the full variable domain is KAGVTQTPRYLIKTRGQQVTLSCSPISGHRSVSWYQQTPGQGLQFLFEYFSETQRNKGNFPGRFSGRQFSNSRSEMNVSTLELGDSALYLCASSLEHGSSGELFFGEGSRLTVL.

The chain combines TRBV11-2 with TRBJ1-2; D not resolved. The CDR3 has 13 amino acids. V lost 6 bases and J lost 6, with 14 bases in between. CDR1 SGHAT and CDR2 FQNNGV come from the germline V gene. The CDR3 sequence is CASSSALLDGYTF. The CDR3 region has the DNA TGTGCCAGCAGTTCGGCGTTACTCGATGGCTACACCTTC.

The rearrangement uses TRBV2 and TRBJ2-7; D unresolved. The CDR3 contains 13 residues. The V and J ends lost 3 bases and 1 base respectively, with 7 bases between them. The germline CDR1 and CDR2 sequences are SNHLY and FYNNEI. CDR3 in amino acids: CASSDLPSYEQYF. CDR3 sequence (DNA): TGTGCCAGCAGTGACTTACCTTCCTACGAGCAGTACTTC. The whole variable domain, remainder taken from reference TRBV2 and TRBJ2-7, is EPEVTQTPSHQVTQMGQEVILRCVPISNHLYFYWYRQILGQKVEFLVSFYNNEISEKSEIFDDQFSVERPDGSNFTLKIRSTKLEDSAMYFCASSDLPSYEQYFGPGTRLTVT.

The chain carries TRBV5-4 and TRBJ1-2; weak D call: TRBD1 (6 bases). There are 16 residues in the CDR3. Germline assignment: CDR1 SGHNT and CDR2 YYREEE (reference sequence). V was cut by 5 bases and J by 6 bases, with 23 bases left in between. CDR3 in amino acids: CASRPGAFPETHGYTF. The CDR3 DNA reads TGTGCCAGCAGGCCGGGGGCTTTTCCTGAAACTCATGGCTACACCTTC.

V and J are TRBV6-6 and TRBJ1-2, with 8 bases matching TRBD1. The V and J ends lost 3 bases and 5 bases, in that order; junction bases with no gene match: 11. From germline, CDR1 is MNHNY and CDR2 SVGAGI (reference sequence). This CDR3 contains 16 residues. CDR3 DNA: TGTGCCAGCAGTTATCCCTTGGAAGGACAGGGTTATGGCTACACCTTC. This translates into CASSYPLEGQGYGYTF.

This chain connects TRBV18 to TRBJ2-3; no reliable D call. Germline lookup yields CDR1 KGHSH and CDR2 LQKENI. CDR3 length: 18 residues. V lost 3 bases, J lost 0 bases, and 19 bases lay in between. The CDR3 is CASSPNMRGLGSTDTQYF. The CDR3 DNA reads TGTGCCAGCTCACCTAACATGCGAGGCCTTGGTAGCACAGATACGCAGTATTTT. Using reference TRBV18 and TRBJ2-3 for the parts outside the CDR3, the full variable domain is NAGVMQNPRHLVRRRGQEARLRCSPMKGHSHVYWYRQLPEEGLKFMVYLQKENIIDESGMPKERFSAEFPKEGPSILRIQQVVRGDSAAYFCASSPNMRGLGSTDTQYFGPGTRLTVL.